A single sample is the source of the 2 T cell receptor beta chains below, sequenced in a study of CD8 T cells in ankylosing spondylitis. Notes on the study in general: Blood of patients with ankylosing spondylitis appeared to be characterized by a TCR beta motif of seven or eight highly homologous variants.

No antigen has been identified for these receptors. TCRdb used MiXCR to reprocess the 5' RACE reads, holding one entry per CDR3 protein. Among roughly 490,000 distinct CDR3 sequences, approximately 5% were seen once, and the ten largest hold approximately 4%. The sequencing input was blood, either unsorted or a sorted T cell fraction (not recorded which). The source is a male donor with ankylosing spondylitis.

This clonotype was found a few times. V is TRBV24-1 and J is TRBJ2-1; the match to TRBD1 covers 8 bases. There are 20 residues in the CDR3. Per the germline V gene, CDR1 is KGHDR and CDR2 is SFDVKD. The J segment lost 8 bases and the V segment lost 1 base, leaving 21 bases of the junction unmatched. CDR3 in DNA: TGTGCCACCAGTGATTTCGGACAGGGTGTGGGGGACTCCCTCAGGGATGAGCAGTTCTTC. It codes for CATSDFGQGVGDSLRDEQFF.

This clonotype was picked up many times. V is TRBV5-1 and J is TRBJ2-3, with D uncertain. CDR1 SGHRS and CDR2 YFSETQ come from the germline V gene. The V end lost 0 bases, the J end lost 0 bases, and 8 bases lay between the germline ends. The CDR3 extends over 15 amino acids. The CDR3 here is CASSLGVQSTDTQYF. DNA for the CDR3: TGCGCCAGCAGCTTGGGGGTCCAGAGCACAGATACGCAGTATTTT.